This T cell receptor (beta chain) appears in the sequencing data of a study of shared clonotypes between healthy human individuals. Broader study findings: Represented genetic and exposure-history diversity was restricted by having few donors.

The investigators split CD4+ cells into a CD45RA+ naive subset and a CD45RA-negative memory subset. Notes on this clone: The antigen is undetermined.

Profiling relied on immunoSEQ multiplex PCR, and the TCRdb table lists in-frame clones only, not all of them. The sample has approximately 1,500,000 clones; 98% are singletons. In germline, CDR1 is SGHRS, CDR2 YFSETQ. This CDR3 region has 11 residues. Trimming left V 2 bases short and J 15 bases short, with 12 bases between. Sequencing was performed on naive CD4+ T cells sorted from blood. As for subset: CD45RA+ positively selected. The receptor's source is a young man in good health. The chain recombines TRBV5-1 with TRBJ2-1; D remains ambiguous. CDR3 residues: CASSFGTAWFF. In DNA form, the CDR3 reads TGCGCCAGCAGCTTCGGCACCGCGTGGTTCTTC.